Listed here is a single TCR beta chain. The antigen is not known. As the template, RNA transcripts were used to amplify TCR beta CDR3 regions. HTBI-primed first-round RT-PCR preceded second-round multiplex PCR. Each CDR3 protein is one row after TCRdb ran MiXCR on the multiplex PCR reads. The sample consists of approximately 160,000 distinct CDR3 sequences, 30% to 45% of them appearing once. The data are from a study of Graves' ophthalmopathy and Graves' hyperthyroidism. Whole-study results and caveats: The model's ophthalmopathy progression predictions had less than 71% sensitivity and over 72% specificity. Blood contained most expanded thyroid clonotypes exceeding 0.001 frequency.

Diagnosis was based on clinical symptoms, serum thyroxine, TRAb, thyroid ultrasound and orbital computed tomography. Losses at the gene ends were 3 bases for V and 4 bases for J; bases not matched to a gene: 15. This CDR3 has 19 residues. This sequence was found in a woman in her forties with Graves' ophthalmopathy. The sample was peripheral blood. V is TRBV12-3 or TRBV12-4 and J is TRBJ2-6, with TRBD1 identical over 7 bases. The CDR3 region has the DNA TGTGCCAGCAGTTTCTTAGGACAGGCCTTATTTCGGGGGGCCAACGTCCTGACTTTC. Translation: CASSFLGQALFRGANVLTF.